Below, 7 T cell receptor beta chains from the same sample are listed, as sequenced in a study of T cell clonality in common variable immunodeficiency. Profiling relied on immunoSEQ multiplex PCR, and the TCRdb table lists in-frame clones only, not all of them. The sample presents about 64,000 clones, none singletons. Source material: peripheral blood mononuclear cells. The source is a person between 18 and 75 years old in good health.

The sample holds many counts of this clone. The read ends 3 residues early relative to the CDR3; the germline J gene fills the gap. The rearrangement uses TRBV2 and TRBJ2-7; weak D call: TRBD1 (6 bases). Trimming pared 6 bases from V and 5 bases from J, leaving 17 bases between. The CDR3 is 14 amino acids. Per germline, CDR1 SNHLY and CDR2 FYNNEI. The sequenced CDR3 bases are TGTGCCAGCAGACCACAGGGATTAACCAACGAG. Translated: CASRPQGLTNE. The CDR3 as a whole reads CASRPQGLTNEQYF.

This clone was observed at least ten times. Sequencing ends 3 residues short of the CDR3 end; the germline J gene provides the rest. The chain combines TRBV19 with TRBJ2-3; TRBD2 is a possible D gene (6 bases). The germline CDR1 and CDR2 sequences are LNHDA and SQIVND (reference sequence). CDR3 length equals 14 residues. Trimming stripped 10 bases from V and 2 bases from J, with 16 bases between. CDR3 bases read: TGTGCCACACGGGGCGGGGTTATCACAGATACG. This translates into CATRGGVITDT. The whole CDR3 reads CATRGGVITDTQYF.

This clone was counted at least ten times. The CDR3 protein is CALGGRGRRDTEAFF. The CDR3 bases that were read are TGCGCCCTAGGGGGGAGGGGGCGGAGGGACACTGAA. V and J are TRBV5-1 and TRBJ1-1; 7 bases are a match to TRBD1. Coverage ceases 3 residues before the CDR3 finishes, and the germline J gene fills in the end. The germline V gene has CDR1 SGHRS and CDR2 YFSETQ. The CDR3 spans 15 residues. J was trimmed by 3 bases and V by 10 bases; bases with no gene match: 15.

This clone was counted many times. Read coverage stops 3 residues before the CDR3 terminus; the germline J gene supplies the remainder. The V call is TRBV29-1, the J call TRBJ1-3; D gene ambiguous. The CDR3 is made up of 11 amino acids. CDR1 SQVTM and CDR2 ANQGSEA come from the germline V gene. V lost 7 bases and J lost 3, with 7 bases in between. The sequenced CDR3 bases are TGCAGCGGACATTTTGGAAACACC. Its protein product is CSGHFGNT. Given in full, the CDR3 is CSGHFGNTIYF.

This clone was detected many times. The CDR3 end lies 3 residues beyond the end of the read and is filled in from the germline J gene. This chain connects TRBV6-1 to TRBJ2-2, with TRBD2 as a possible D gene (5 bases). V shed 2 bases and J shed 4 bases, with 8 bases lying between them. Per the germline V gene, CDR1 is MNHNS and CDR2 is SASEGT. This CDR3 comprises 14 residues. CDR3 bases read: TGTGCCAGCAGTGAATACGGGGTCACCGGGGAG. Residues: CASSEYGVTGE. From start to end, the CDR3 is CASSEYGVTGELFF.

This clone occurred many times. The read finishes 3 residues shy of the CDR3 end, and the germline J gene is used to complete it. The chain uses TRBV5-1 and TRBJ1-1; D not certain. Germline CDR1 and CDR2: SGHRS and YFSETQ. V dropped 3 bases and J dropped 6 bases, with 9 bases sitting between them. This CDR3 spans 12 amino acids. Incomplete CDR3 DNA: TGCGCCAGCAGCTCTGGCGGGGCTGAA. As protein: CASSSGGAE. The entire CDR3 sequence reads CASSSGGAEAFF.

This clone came up many times. The sequence runs out 3 residues before the end of the CDR3; the remainder is reconstructed from the germline J gene. V is TRBV2 and J is TRBJ2-5; 11 nucleotides match TRBD2. V trimming: 0 bases; J trimming: 1 base; junction bases outside the gene matches: 4. CDR1 SNHLY and CDR2 FYNNEI come from the germline V gene. The CDR3 extends over 17 amino acids. The CDR3 is CASSEAKGTSGQETQYF. The sequenced part of the CDR3 DNA is TGTGCCAGCAGTGAAGCAAAAGGGACTAGCGGCCAAGAGACC. The full variable domain, rest sourced from reference TRBV2 and TRBJ2-5, is EPEVTQTPSHQVTQMGQEVILRCVPISNHLYFYWYRQILGQKVEFLVSFYNNEISEKSEIFDDQFSVERPDGSNFTLKIRSTKLEDSAMYFCASSEAKGTSGQETQYFGPGTRLLVL.